Sequencing of this T cell receptor (beta chain) was carried out in a study of T cells after yellow fever vaccination. The TCR cDNA carried a universal primer site and UMIs from 5'RACE template switching. Each CDR3 protein gets one entry after TCRdb re-called the 5' RACE reads with MiXCR. The table records tens of thousands of distinct CDR3 sequences, roughly 7.7% of them present only once. Germline V gives CDR1 SEHNR, CDR2 FQNEAQ (reference sequence). V dropped 2 bases and J dropped 4 bases, with 6 bases sitting between them. CDR3 length: 12 residues. This receptor was obtained from a man aged 25 to 40 who received the YFV17D yellow fever vaccine. V gene TRBV7-9 combines with J gene TRBJ2-7; D is unclear. Sequencing was performed on CD8+ T cells sorted from PBMCs, taken on the day of the yellow fever booster vaccination. CDR3 residues: CASSLRLYEQYF. The CDR3 DNA is TGTGCCAGCAGCTTAAGGCTTTACGAGCAGTACTTC.